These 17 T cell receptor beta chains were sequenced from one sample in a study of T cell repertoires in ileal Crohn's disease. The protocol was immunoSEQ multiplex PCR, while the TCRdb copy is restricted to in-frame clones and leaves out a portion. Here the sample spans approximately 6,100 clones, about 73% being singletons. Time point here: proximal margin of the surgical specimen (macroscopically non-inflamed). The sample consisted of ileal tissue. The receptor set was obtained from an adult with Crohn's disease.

The CDR3 DNA follows: TGTGCCAGCAGTTCCTATCTATTTGGGAACTATGGCTACACCTTC. Protein sequence: CASSSYLFGNYGYTF. The chain couples TRBV6-5 to TRBJ1-2; D not certain. From germline, CDR1 is MNHEY and CDR2 SVGAGI. The CDR3 loop spans 15 amino acids. V was trimmed by 4 bases and J by 2 bases, leaving 14 bases between them.

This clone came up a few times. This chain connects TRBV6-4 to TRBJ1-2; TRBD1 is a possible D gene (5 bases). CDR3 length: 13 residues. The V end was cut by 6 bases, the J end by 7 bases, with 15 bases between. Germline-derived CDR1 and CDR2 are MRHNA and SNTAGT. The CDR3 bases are TGTGCCAGCAGAGACGGAGGGGATGGTGGCTACACCTTC. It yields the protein CASRDGGDGGYTF.

The CDR3 sequence is CASREADEQYF. Here the CDR3 DNA reads TGTGCCAGCAGGGAGGCGGACGAGCAGTACTTC. The chain is built from TRBV6-1 and TRBJ2-7; D may be TRBD2 (5 bases). The CDR3 covers 11 residues. CDR1 and CDR2 from the germline V gene are MNHNS and SASEGT. Trimming shortened V by 6 bases and J by 5 bases, and 8 bases separated the two germline ends.

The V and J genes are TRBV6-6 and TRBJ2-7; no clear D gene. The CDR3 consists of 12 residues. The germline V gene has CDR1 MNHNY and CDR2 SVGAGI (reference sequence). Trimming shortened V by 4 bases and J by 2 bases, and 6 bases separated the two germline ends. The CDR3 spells CASSWTTYEQYF. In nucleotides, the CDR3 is TGTGCCAGCAGTTGGACCACCTACGAGCAGTACTTC.

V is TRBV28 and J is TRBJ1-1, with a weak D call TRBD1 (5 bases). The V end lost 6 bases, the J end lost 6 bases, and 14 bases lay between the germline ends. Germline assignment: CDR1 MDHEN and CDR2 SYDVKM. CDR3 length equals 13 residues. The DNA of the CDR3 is TGTGCCAGCAGACCAGGGATTGCAGCTGAAGCTTTCTTT. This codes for CASRPGIAAEAFF.

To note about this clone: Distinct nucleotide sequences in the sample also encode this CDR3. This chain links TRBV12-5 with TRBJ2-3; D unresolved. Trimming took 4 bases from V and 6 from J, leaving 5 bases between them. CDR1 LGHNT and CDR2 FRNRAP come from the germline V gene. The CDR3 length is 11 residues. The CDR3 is CASGSADTQYF. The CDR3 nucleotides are TGTGCTAGTGGTTCCGCCGATACGCAGTATTTT.

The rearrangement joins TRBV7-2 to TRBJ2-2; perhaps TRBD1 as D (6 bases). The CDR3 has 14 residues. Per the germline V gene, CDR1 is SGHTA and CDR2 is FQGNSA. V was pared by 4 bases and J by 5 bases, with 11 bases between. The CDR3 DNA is TGTGCCAGCAGCTCTCAAGGGGGAACCGGGGAGCTGTTTTTT. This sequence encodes CASSSQGGTGELFF.

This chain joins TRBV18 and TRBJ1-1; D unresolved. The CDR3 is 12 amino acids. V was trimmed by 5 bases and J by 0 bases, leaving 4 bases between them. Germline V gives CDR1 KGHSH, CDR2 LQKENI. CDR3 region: CASSTLNTEAFF. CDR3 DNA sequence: TGTGCCAGCTCAACCCTGAACACTGAAGCTTTCTTT.

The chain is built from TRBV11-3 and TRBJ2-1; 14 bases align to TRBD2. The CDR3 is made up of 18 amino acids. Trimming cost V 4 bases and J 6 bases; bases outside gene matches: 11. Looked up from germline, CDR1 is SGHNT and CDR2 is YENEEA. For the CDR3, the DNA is TGTGCCAGCAGCTCCCGACTAGCGGGAGGGGGGGGTAGCAATGAGCAGTTCTTC. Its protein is CASSSRLAGGGGSNEQFF.

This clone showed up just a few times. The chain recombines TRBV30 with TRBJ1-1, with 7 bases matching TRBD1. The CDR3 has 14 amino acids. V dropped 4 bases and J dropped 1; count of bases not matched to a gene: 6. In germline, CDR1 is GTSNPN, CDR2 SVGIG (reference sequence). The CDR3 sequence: CAWTKGQSNTEAFF. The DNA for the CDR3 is TGTGCCTGGACCAAGGGACAGTCGAACACTGAAGCTTTCTTT.

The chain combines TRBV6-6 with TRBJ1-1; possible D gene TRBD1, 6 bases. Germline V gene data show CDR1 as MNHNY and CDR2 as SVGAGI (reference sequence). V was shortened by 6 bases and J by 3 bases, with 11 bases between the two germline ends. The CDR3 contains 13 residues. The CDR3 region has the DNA TGTGCCAGCAGCACAGGGAAAGACACTGAAGCTTTCTTT. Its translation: CASSTGKDTEAFF.

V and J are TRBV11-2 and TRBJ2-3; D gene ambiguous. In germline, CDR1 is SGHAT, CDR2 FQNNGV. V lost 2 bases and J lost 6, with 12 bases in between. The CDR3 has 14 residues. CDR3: CASSLQTSWDTQYF. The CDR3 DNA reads TGTGCCAGCAGCTTACAAACCTCGTGGGATACGCAGTATTTT.

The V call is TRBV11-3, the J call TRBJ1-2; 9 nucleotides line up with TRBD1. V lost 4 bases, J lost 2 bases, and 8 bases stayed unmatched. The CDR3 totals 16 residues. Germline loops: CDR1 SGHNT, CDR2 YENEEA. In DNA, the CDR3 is TGTGCCAGCAGCTGTGCCGGGACAGGGAGGAACTATGGCTACACCTTC. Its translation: CASSCAGTGRNYGYTF.

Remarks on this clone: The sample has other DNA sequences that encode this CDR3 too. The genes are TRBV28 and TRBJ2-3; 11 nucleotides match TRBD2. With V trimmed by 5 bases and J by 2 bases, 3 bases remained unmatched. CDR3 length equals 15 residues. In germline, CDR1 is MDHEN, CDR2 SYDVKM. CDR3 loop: CASSLSGRATDTQYF. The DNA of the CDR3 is TGTGCCAGCAGTCTTAGCGGGAGGGCCACAGATACGCAGTATTTT.

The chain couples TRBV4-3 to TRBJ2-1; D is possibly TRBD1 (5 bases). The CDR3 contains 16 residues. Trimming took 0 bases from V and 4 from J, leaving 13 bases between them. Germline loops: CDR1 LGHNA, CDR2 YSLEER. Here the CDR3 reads CASSQESVGVYNEQFF. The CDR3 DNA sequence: TGCGCCAGCAGCCAAGAGTCTGTAGGGGTTTACAATGAGCAGTTCTTC.

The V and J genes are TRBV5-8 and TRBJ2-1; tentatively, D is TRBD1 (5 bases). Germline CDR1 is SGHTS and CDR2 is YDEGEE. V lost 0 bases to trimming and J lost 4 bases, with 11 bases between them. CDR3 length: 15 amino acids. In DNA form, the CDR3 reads TGTGCCAGCAGCTTGGATAACAGGAATTACAATGAGCAGTTCTTC. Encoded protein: CASSLDNRNYNEQFF.

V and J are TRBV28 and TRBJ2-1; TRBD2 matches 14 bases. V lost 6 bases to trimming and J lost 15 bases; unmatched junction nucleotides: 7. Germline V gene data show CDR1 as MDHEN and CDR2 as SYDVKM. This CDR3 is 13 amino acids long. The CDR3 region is CASRGLAGARVFF. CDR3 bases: TGTGCCAGCAGGGGACTAGCGGGAGCTCGGGTGTTCTTC. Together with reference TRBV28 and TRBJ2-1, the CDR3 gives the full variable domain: DVKVTQSSRYLVKRTGEKVFLECVQDMDHENMFWYRQDPGLGLRLIYFSYDVKMKEKGDIPEGYSVSREKKERFSLILESASTNQTSMYLCASRGLAGARVFFGPGTRLTVL.